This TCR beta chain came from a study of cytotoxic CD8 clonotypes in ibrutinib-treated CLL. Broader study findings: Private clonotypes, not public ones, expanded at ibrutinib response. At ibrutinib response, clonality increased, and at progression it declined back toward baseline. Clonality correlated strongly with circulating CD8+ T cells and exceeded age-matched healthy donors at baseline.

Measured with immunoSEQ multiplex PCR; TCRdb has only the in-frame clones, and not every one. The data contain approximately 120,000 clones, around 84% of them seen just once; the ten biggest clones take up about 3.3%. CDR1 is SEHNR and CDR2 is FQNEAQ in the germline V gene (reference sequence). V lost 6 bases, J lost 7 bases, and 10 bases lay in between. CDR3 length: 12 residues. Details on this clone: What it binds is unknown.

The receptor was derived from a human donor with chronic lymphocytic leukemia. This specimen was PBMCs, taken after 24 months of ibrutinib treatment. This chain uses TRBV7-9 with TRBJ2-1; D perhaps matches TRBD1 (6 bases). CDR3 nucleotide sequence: TGTGCCAGCAGAAACAGGGTTAATGAGCAGTTCTTC. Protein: CASRNRVNEQFF.